This T cell receptor beta chain derives from a study of blood T cells in healthy people across ages. About the research overall: T cells yielded about one barcoded beta molecule per two cells through template switching.

The authors ran a second PCR of about 6 to 11 cycles using a sample-barcoded 5' primer and a J-beta primer mix. Each TCR beta cDNA got a 12-nucleotide random molecular identifier. In TCRdb, the 5' RACE reads were re-called with MiXCR into one record per CDR3 protein. The repertoire holds roughly 800,000 distinct CDR3 sequences, with roughly 60% as singletons. Trimming pared 5 bases from V and 5 bases from J, leaving 25 bases between. The CDR3 has 17 residues. Germline CDR1 and CDR2: MDHEN and SYDVKM. Donor samples were obtained from healthy Caucasian individuals from Russia, aged about 6 to 95. Total RNA, at least 5 micrograms per sample, came from PBMCs.

The chain has TRBV28 and TRBJ2-7; D is unclear. This receptor was taken from a man in his thirties or forties in good health. Material: blood. The CDR3 coding sequence is TGTGCCAGCAGTCTAGGCTTTGGTAGGGCAATATCTGACGAGCAGTACTTC. Its translation: CASSLGFGRAISDEQYF.